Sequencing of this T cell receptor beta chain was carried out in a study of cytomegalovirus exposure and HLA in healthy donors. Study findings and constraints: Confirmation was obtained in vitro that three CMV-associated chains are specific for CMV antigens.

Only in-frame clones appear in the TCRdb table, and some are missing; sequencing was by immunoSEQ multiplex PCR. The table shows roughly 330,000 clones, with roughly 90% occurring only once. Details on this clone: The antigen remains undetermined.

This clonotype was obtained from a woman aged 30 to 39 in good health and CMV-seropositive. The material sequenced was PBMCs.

This CDR3 is CASSQDNARVAGGTYEQYF. CDR3 sequence (DNA): TGTGCCAGCAGCCAAGATAATGCGCGGGTAGCGGGGGGGACCTACGAGCAGTACTTC. The gene calls are TRBV4-2 and TRBJ2-7; 11 bases align to TRBD2. The trim removed 0 bases at V and 2 bases at J, leaving 12 bases unmatched. The germline CDR1 and CDR2 sequences are LGHNA and YNFKEQ. This CDR3 has 19 amino acids.